The 11 T cell receptor beta chains below all came from one sample that was sequenced in a study of T cell clones after liver transplantation (dated by TCRdb to about 2019). To prepare the library, the immunoSEQ multiplex PCR assay was applied. Sourced from immuneACCESS, this table was stored by TCRdb with only in-frame sequences that have V and J called. A share of the clones is absent; for the studies checked, an unresolved V gene accounts for under half, and the remainder has no known explanation. Here the sample has approximately 100,000 clones; around 84% occur a single time. The ten largest account for 2.5% to 3.5% of the sample. The sample was CD4+ T cells from blood, taken around 4 years after liver transplant. Source of these receptors: a human patient who received a liver transplant. Some T cells may derive from the graft donor when a transplant has been performed.

The CDR3: CASSLDGGGWFF. As DNA, the CDR3 is TGCGCCAGCAGCTTGGATGGTGGGGGATGGTTCTTC. The chain couples TRBV5-1 to TRBJ2-1; either TRBD1 or TRBD2 may fit D (5 bases each). The CDR3 length is 12 residues. Trimming took off 0 bases at V and 15 bases at J, with 13 bases between the two ends. Germline V gene lookup returns CDR1 SGHRS and CDR2 YFSETQ.

CDR3 sequence reads: CASSLNVGGTGELFF. The CDR3 DNA reads as TGTGCCAGCTCACTGAACGTGGGGGGCACCGGGGAGCTGTTTTTT. The chain is built from TRBV18 and TRBJ2-2, with a weak D call TRBD2 (6 bases). The CDR3 contains 15 residues. Germline CDR1 reads KGHSH; CDR2 reads LQKENI. Trimming left V 4 bases short and J 4 bases short, with 13 bases between.

This clone showed up just once. The chain links TRBV2 to TRBJ2-5; possible D gene TRBD2, 6 bases. Germline values: CDR1 SNHLY, CDR2 FYNNEI. Trimming shortened V by 8 bases and J by 5 bases, and 15 bases separated the two germline ends. There are 13 residues in the CDR3. Here the CDR3 DNA reads TGTGCCAGCCAGTGGGGGGTTGGTGAGACCCAGTACTTC. Protein sequence: CASQWGVGETQYF.

The V gene is TRBV18, the J gene TRBJ1-1, with 8 nucleotides matching TRBD1. The CDR3 loop spans 13 amino acids. Germline trimming cut 5 bases from V and 3 bases from J; bases unmatched to any gene: 2. From germline, CDR1 is KGHSH and CDR2 LQKENI. The CDR3, as DNA: TGTGCCAGCTCAATGACAGGGGACACTGAAGCTTTCTTT. It codes for CASSMTGDTEAFF. The full variable domain, its missing parts supplied by reference TRBV18 and TRBJ1-1, is NAGVMQNPRHLVRRRGQEARLRCSPMKGHSHVYWYRQLPEEGLKFMVYLQKENIIDESGMPKERFSAEFPKEGPSILRIQQVVRGDSAAYFCASSMTGDTEAFFGQGTRLTVV.

This chain uses TRBV19 with TRBJ2-1; the match to TRBD2 covers 13 bases. The J segment lost 7 bases and the V segment lost 8 bases, leaving 8 bases of the junction unmatched. Per germline, CDR1 LNHDA and CDR2 SQIVND (reference sequence). This CDR3 is 15 amino acids long. CDR3 protein: CASGFLTSGRNEQFF. The CDR3 DNA reads TGTGCCAGTGGTTTTTTGACTAGCGGGAGGAATGAGCAGTTCTTC.

The J gene is TRBJ1-1, the V gene TRBV5-3; D might be TRBD1 (6 bases). TRBV5-3 is designated an ORF whose function remains uncertain. V was shortened by 5 bases and J by 4 bases, with 9 bases between the two germline ends. The length of the CDR3 is 12 residues. The CDR3 loop reads CARRQGRTEAFF. The CDR3 DNA sequence: TGTGCCAGAAGACAGGGTCGCACTGAAGCTTTCTTT.

The J gene is TRBJ1-5, the V gene TRBV18; TRBD1 is a possible D gene (5 bases). This CDR3 is 14 amino acids long. Germline V gene lookup returns CDR1 KGHSH and CDR2 LQKENI. The germline V and J ends were trimmed by 4 bases and 4 bases, with 11 bases remaining between them. The CDR3 spells CASSHRQLNQPQHF. The CDR3 nucleotides read TGTGCCAGCTCACATAGACAGCTAAATCAGCCCCAGCATTTT.

This clone was seen more than once but under ten times. The chain couples TRBV5-1 to TRBJ1-2; D possibly corresponds to TRBD1 (5 bases). From germline, CDR1 is SGHRS and CDR2 YFSETQ. V was trimmed by 1 base and J by 5 bases, leaving 9 bases between them. The length of the CDR3 is 13 residues. The DNA of the CDR3 is TGCGCCAGCAGCTTGCTGGGGGATTATGGCTACACCTTC. Translation: CASSLLGDYGYTF.

The V gene is TRBV30, the J gene TRBJ1-1; D unclear. This CDR3 spans 11 amino acids. CDR1 is GTSNPN and CDR2 is SVGIG in the germline V gene (reference sequence). Trimming pared 3 bases from V and 7 bases from J, leaving 9 bases between. The CDR3 spells CAWRLEDEAFF. CDR3 coding DNA: TGTGCCTGGAGGCTAGAGGATGAAGCTTTCTTT.

This chain uses TRBV19 with TRBJ2-7; no clear D. Germline CDR1 and CDR2: LNHDA and SQIVND (reference sequence). The V and J ends lost 1 base and 0 bases respectively, with 7 bases between them. The CDR3 is 14 amino acids. The CDR3 region is CASSIVLTSYEQYF. CDR3 DNA sequence: TGTGCCAGTAGTATAGTTCTTACCTCCTACGAGCAGTACTTC.

This clone was counted a single time. The V call is TRBV14, the J call TRBJ1-2; maybe TRBD1 (6 bases). CDR1 is SGHDN, CDR2 FVKESK, per germline. This CDR3 spans 14 amino acids. V shed 3 bases and J shed 2 bases, with 10 bases lying between them. CDR3 residues: CASSQNQGNYGYTF. The CDR3 coding sequence is TGTGCCAGCAGCCAGAACCAGGGGAACTATGGCTACACCTTC.